The 11 T cell receptor beta chains below come from one sample, sequenced in a study of blood T cell repertoires in COVID-19. Repertoires were generated with immunoSEQ multiplex PCR, while TCRdb's copy carries only in-frame clones and drops some. The table includes roughly 67,000 clones, 84% detected once. Sequenced: peripheral blood. The receptors here all came from a man between 45 and 60 years old with active COVID-19.

The gene calls are TRBV7-2 and TRBJ1-5; TRBD1 aligns across 7 bases. CDR3 length: 16 amino acids. Losses at the gene ends were 6 bases for V and 1 base for J; bases not matched to a gene: 9. Germline values: CDR1 SGHTA, CDR2 FQGNSA. CDR3: CASSMTGTVSNQPQHF. Here the CDR3 DNA reads TGTGCCAGCAGTATGACCGGGACAGTAAGCAATCAGCCCCAGCATTTT.

The J gene is TRBJ2-7, the V gene TRBV3-1 (or the pseudogene TRBV3-2), with D maybe TRBD2 (5 bases). This CDR3 has 16 residues. Trimming shortened V by 4 bases and J by 0 bases, and 16 bases separated the two germline ends. Germline loops: CDR1 LGHDT, CDR2 YNNKEL (reference sequence). CDR3 coding DNA: TGTGCCAGCAGCCCTCGTATCGGGGAAAGCTCCTACGAGCAGTACTTC. It encodes CASSPRIGESSYEQYF.

The chain has TRBV29-1 and TRBJ2-1; weak D call: TRBD2 (6 bases). Trimming removed 4 bases at V and 2 bases at J, with 9 bases between. Germline CDR1 and CDR2: SQVTM and ANQGSEA. The CDR3 extends over 13 amino acids. DNA for the CDR3: TGCAGCGTTGGACTAGATACCTACAATGAGCAGTTCTTC. Amino acids: CSVGLDTYNEQFF.

The chain employs TRBV6-5 and TRBJ1-5, with D possibly being TRBD1 (5 bases). Trimming removed 0 bases from V and 7 bases from J, with 10 bases in between. Germline V gene data show CDR1 as MNHEY and CDR2 as SVGAGI. This CDR3 spans 14 amino acids. The CDR3 bases are TGTGCCAGCAGTTACTCAACGGGGGTACAGCCCCAGCATTTT. This codes for CASSYSTGVQPQHF.

There are a few counts of this clone. The chain has TRBV5-1 and TRBJ2-5; 7 bases agree with TRBD1. This CDR3 contains 16 residues. Germline V lookup: CDR1 SGHRS, CDR2 YFSETQ. V lost 4 bases, J lost 4 bases, and 13 bases stayed unmatched. CDR3 sequence reads: CASSLGATGVGETQYF. The CDR3, as DNA: TGCGCCAGCAGCCTCGGGGCAACAGGGGTCGGAGAGACCCAGTACTTC.

This chain joins TRBV5-1 and TRBJ1-3; 8 nucleotides match TRBD1. CDR3 length: 15 residues. The junction had 6 bases not matched to a gene; V was cut back by 4 bases and J by 3 bases. Germline-derived CDR1 and CDR2 are SGHRS and YFSETQ. The CDR3 DNA sequence: TGCGCCAGCAGCCTCCAGGGGGCGAGTGGAAACACCATATATTTT. It encodes CASSLQGASGNTIYF.

The rearrangement uses TRBV29-1 and TRBJ2-5; tentatively, D is TRBD2 (5 bases). V was trimmed by 6 bases and J by 9 bases, leaving 17 bases between them. The germline V gene encodes CDR1 SQVTM and CDR2 ANQGSEA. The CDR3 contains 12 residues. The CDR3 DNA follows: TGCAGCGTCGCTCGGGATCGGATGGCCCAGTACTTC. Residues: CSVARDRMAQYF.

This clone was observed a few times. The rearrangement uses TRBV4-1 and TRBJ2-5; the D gene is possibly TRBD1 (6 bases). Trimming took off 8 bases at V and 5 bases at J, with 21 bases between the two ends. In germline, CDR1 is MGHRA, CDR2 YSYEKL. The CDR3 extends over 15 amino acids. In nucleotides, the CDR3 is TGCGCCAGCCTTGTTAAACAGGGTCCCGGGGAGACCCAGTACTTC. It translates to CASLVKQGPGETQYF.

The genes are TRBV7-2 and TRBJ2-4; D might be TRBD2 (5 bases). Germline V gene lookup returns CDR1 SGHTA and CDR2 FQGNSA. Trimming removed 5 bases from V and 9 bases from J, with 11 bases in between. The CDR3 length is 12 residues. The CDR3 nucleotides read TGTGCCAGCAGCCACCCCGGGGTCATTCAGTACTTC. Translating gives CASSHPGVIQYF.

The chain carries TRBV2 and TRBJ2-3, with D tentatively TRBD1 (6 bases). CDR3 length: 14 residues. The ends were cut back, 7 bases at V and 0 bases at J, with 11 bases in the middle. Looked up from germline, CDR1 is SNHLY and CDR2 is FYNNEI. This CDR3 is CASTGHLSTDTQYF. The CDR3, as DNA: TGTGCCAGCACGGGACACCTGAGCACAGATACGCAGTATTTT.

The J gene is TRBJ2-2, the V gene TRBV19; 7 bases are shared with TRBD1. Trimming at V came to 6 bases and at J to 7 bases, leaving 8 bases not matched to a gene. This CDR3 is built from 14 residues. The germline gives CDR1 LNHDA, CDR2 SQIVND (reference sequence). The CDR3 DNA reads TGTGCCAGTAGACCGGACAGGACCATCGGGGAGCTGTTTTTT. Protein: CASRPDRTIGELFF.